This T cell receptor beta chain was documented in a study of graft-versus-host responses after intestinal transplantation. Study context: Transplantation in recipients was multivisceral, liver-intestinal, or isolated intestinal. Every transplant recipient was induced with anti-thymocyte globulin, then maintained on tacrolimus and steroids for roughly 3 years.

The count of this clone is one. Its specificity is not known. V shed 7 bases, J shed 9 bases, and the junction held 11 bases outside the gene matches. Germline V gene sequence: CDR1 LNHDA, CDR2 SQIVND (reference sequence). The CDR3 sequence is 15 residues long. Profiled with immunoSEQ multiplex PCR; TCRdb holds only in-frame clones, not every one. This table has roughly 85,000 clones, approximately 90% appearing once. Findings and caveats of the study: Among recipient marrow samples, GvH clones were found; some appeared first in ileum or blood. Early post-transplant declines in HvG were associated with peak levels of circulating GvH clones.

This chain uses TRBV19 with TRBJ2-2, with TRBD1 matching over 10 bases. The TCR originated in a human donor who was the organ donor for an intestinal transplant. Specimen: unstimulated CD8+ T cells sorted from spleen or lymph node cells, collected before transplant. CDR3 protein: CASTTRTGGLRELFF. The CDR3 DNA follows: TGTGCCAGTACTACTAGGACAGGGGGGCTCCGGGAGCTGTTTTTT.